One and the same sample provided the 20 T cell receptor beta chains below, sequenced in a study of blood T cell repertoires in COVID-19. Measured with immunoSEQ multiplex PCR; TCRdb has only the in-frame clones, and not every one. The sample yields 200,000 to 250,000 clones, approximately 84% seen once. Sequencing was carried out using PBMCs or T cells enriched from blood (not recorded which). These receptors all come from a man aged 40-50 years who had recovered from COVID-19.

The sample holds a few counts of this clone. The rearrangement joins TRBV6-5 to TRBJ1-2; D call uncertain. The ends were cut back, 6 bases at V and 6 bases at J, with 20 bases in the middle. The CDR3 contains 15 residues. From germline, CDR1 is MNHEY and CDR2 SVGAGI. CDR3 in amino acids: CASSSWTTSLDGYTF. In DNA, the CDR3 is TGTGCCAGCAGCTCCTGGACTACCTCCTTAGATGGCTACACCTTC.

This clone was detected once. J is TRBJ2-5 and V is TRBV2; no clear D gene. The ends were cut back, 4 bases at V and 2 bases at J, with 8 bases in the middle. The germline V gene has CDR1 SNHLY and CDR2 FYNNEI. The CDR3 is 13 amino acids. CDR3 protein: CASSATAQETQYF. For the CDR3, the DNA is TGTGCCAGCAGTGCAACAGCACAAGAGACCCAGTACTTC.

In this sample, this clone turned up a few times. This chain links TRBV28 with TRBJ1-4; 8 nucleotides line up with TRBD1. Trimming removed 1 base from V and 5 bases from J; junction bases left unmatched: 3. This CDR3 region has 15 residues. CDR1 and CDR2 (germline): MDHEN, SYDVKM. The CDR3 is CASSLLSGGNEKLFF. The CDR3 coding sequence is TGTGCCAGCAGTTTATTATCAGGGGGCAATGAAAAACTGTTTTTT.

CDR3 residues: CASSPGTSPFGELFF. CDR3 in DNA: TGTGCCAGCAGCCCCGGGACTAGTCCTTTCGGGGAGCTGTTTTTT. The chain carries TRBV27 and TRBJ2-2; 8 positions agree with TRBD2. The germline V gene encodes CDR1 MNHEY and CDR2 SMNVEV (reference sequence). Losses at the gene ends were 6 bases for V and 7 bases for J; bases not matched to a gene: 10. The CDR3 contains 15 residues.

The chain has TRBV19 and TRBJ2-1; TRBD1 matches at 8 bases. The CDR3 contains 14 residues. The J segment lost 6 bases and the V segment lost 9 bases, leaving 10 bases of the junction unmatched. CDR1 is LNHDA and CDR2 is SQIVND in the germline V gene (reference sequence). The chain's CDR3 is CASTSRDRINEQFF. The CDR3 DNA sequence: TGTGCCAGCACGTCCCGGGACAGGATCAATGAGCAGTTCTTC.

This clone is a singleton in its sample. V usage is TRBV10-3 and J usage is TRBJ2-7; no firm D call. Trimming pared 0 bases from V and 2 bases from J, leaving 11 bases between. The CDR3 consists of 15 residues. In germline, CDR1 is ENHRY, CDR2 SYGVKD. The CDR3 sequence: CAISESGQDPYEQYF. The CDR3 region has the DNA TGTGCCATCAGTGAGTCGGGCCAGGATCCCTACGAGCAGTACTTC.

V gene TRBV5-1 combines with J gene TRBJ2-3, with D perhaps matching TRBD1 (5 bases). V lost 0 bases, J lost 3 bases, and 11 bases lay in between. This CDR3 spans 15 amino acids. CDR1 is SGHRS, CDR2 YFSETQ, per germline. The CDR3 sequence: CASSLAVSGTDTQYF. The CDR3 nucleotides are TGCGCCAGCAGCTTGGCTGTGTCAGGGACAGATACGCAGTATTTT.

J is TRBJ2-3 and V is TRBV7-9; the D gene is possibly TRBD2 (5 bases). Germline assignment: CDR1 SEHNR and CDR2 FQNEAQ (reference sequence). This CDR3 comprises 14 residues. V was pared by 1 base and J by 2 bases, with 7 bases between. DNA of the CDR3: TGTGCCAGCAGCTTAGACGGGGACACAGATACGCAGTATTTT. Amino acid sequence: CASSLDGDTDTQYF.

V is TRBV7-2 and J is TRBJ2-1; TRBD2 matches 7 bases. The germline V gene has CDR1 SGHTA and CDR2 FQGNSA. After removal of 1 base from V and 4 bases from J, the junction contained 7 bases not matched to a gene. The CDR3 consists of 16 residues. For the CDR3, the DNA is TGTGCCAGCAGCTTAGGAGGAGCGGGGACGTACAATGAGCAGTTCTTC. It specifies CASSLGGAGTYNEQFF.

The chain employs TRBV11-2 and TRBJ2-5; the D gene is possibly TRBD2 (5 bases). The CDR3 has 13 residues. V lost 4 bases to trimming and J lost 7 bases, with 13 bases between them. CDR1 and CDR2 from the germline V gene are SGHAT and FQNNGV. This chain's CDR3 is CASSSLREGTQYF. CDR3 bases: TGTGCCAGCAGCTCCCTAAGAGAGGGGACCCAGTACTTC.

The chain carries TRBV12-3 or TRBV12-4 and TRBJ1-1; D not resolved. The CDR3 contains 13 residues. The V gene lost 5 bases and the J gene lost 4 bases, with 11 bases spanning the gap. CDR3 in DNA: TGTGCCAGCAGTCCCGCCGCCGGCACTGAAGCTTTCTTT. It is translated as CASSPAAGTEAFF.

To note about this clone: One end of the junction does not line up with germline, which may come from a read error. The rearrangement links TRBV7-7 to TRBJ2-2; TRBD1 aligns across 9 bases. Germline V gives CDR1 SSHAT, CDR2 FNYEAQ (reference sequence). The length of the CDR3 is 15 residues. CDR3 in DNA: TGTGCTAGCAGCCTGACAGGGGGAGACACCGGGGAGCTGTTTTTT. Amino acid sequence: CASSLTGGDTGELFF.

V and J are TRBV7-9 and TRBJ2-7; TRBD2 aligns across 8 bases. Germline assignment: CDR1 SEHNR and CDR2 FQNEAQ (reference sequence). V trimming: 8 bases; J trimming: 2 bases; junction bases outside the gene matches: 8. The CDR3 runs 14 residues. CDR3 protein: CASREGGGPYEQYF. CDR3 sequence (DNA): TGTGCCAGCCGGGAGGGAGGAGGACCCTACGAGCAGTACTTC.

The chain carries TRBV11-3 and TRBJ2-7; D possibly corresponds to TRBD1 (6 bases). In germline, CDR1 is SGHNT, CDR2 YENEEA. The CDR3 covers 13 residues. With 0 bases removed from V and 5 bases from J, the gap between germline ends came to 8 bases. CDR3 amino acids: CASSLEGADEQYF. CDR3 in DNA: TGTGCCAGCAGCTTAGAGGGGGCAGACGAGCAGTACTTC. Variable domain in full (rest from reference TRBV11-3 and TRBJ2-7): EAGVVQSPRYKIIEKKQPVAFWCNPISGHNTLYWYLQNLGQGPELLIRYENEEAVDDSQLPKDRFSAERLKGVDSTLKIQPAELGDSAVYLCASSLEGADEQYFGPGTRLTVT.

The chain employs TRBV7-2 and TRBJ1-1; D is uncertain. CDR3 length: 14 residues. Germline-derived CDR1 and CDR2 are SGHTA and FQGNSA. The ends were cut back, 5 bases at V and 3 bases at J, with 13 bases in the middle. Here the CDR3 reads CASSLQPKDTEAFF. In DNA form, the CDR3 reads TGTGCCAGCAGCCTACAGCCGAAAGACACTGAAGCTTTCTTT.

This clone was counted a single time. The chain employs TRBV30 and TRBJ2-1; 8 bases agree with TRBD2. V was pared by 8 bases and J by 7 bases, with 10 bases of the junction left unmatched. The V gene's germline CDR1 is GTSNPN and CDR2 SVGIG (reference sequence). The CDR3 contains 13 residues. The chain's CDR3 is CAQKGLAQNEQFF. For the CDR3, the DNA is TGTGCCCAGAAAGGACTAGCCCAGAATGAGCAGTTCTTC.

The CDR3 region is CASSSNHPGQGYYEQYF. As DNA, the CDR3 is TGTGCCAGCAGCTCCAACCACCCGGGACAGGGATACTACGAGCAGTACTTC. This chain joins TRBV11-2 and TRBJ2-7, with 9 bases identical to TRBD1. This CDR3 comprises 17 residues. The germline V gene has CDR1 SGHAT and CDR2 FQNNGV. Germline trimming cut 4 bases from V and 3 bases from J; bases unmatched to any gene: 13.

The rearrangement joins TRBV4-2 to TRBJ2-3; the match to TRBD2 covers 15 bases. The V segment lost 3 bases and the J segment 3 bases; nucleotides outside the gene matches: 10. The CDR3 covers 19 residues. Germline values: CDR1 LGHNA, CDR2 YNFKEQ. The CDR3 spells CASSQGPGLAGGPTDTQYF. Written as DNA, the CDR3 is TGTGCCAGCAGCCAGGGGCCCGGACTAGCGGGGGGGCCAACAGATACGCAGTATTTT.

The gene calls are TRBV30 and TRBJ1-5; the match to TRBD1 covers 9 bases. The V gene's germline CDR1 is GTSNPN and CDR2 SVGIG (reference sequence). The V and J ends lost 1 base and 1 base, in that order; junction bases with no gene match: 2. There are 15 residues in the CDR3. CDR3 sequence reads: CAWSGDRVSNQPQHF. The CDR3 coding sequence is TGTGCCTGGAGTGGGGACAGGGTAAGCAATCAGCCCCAGCATTTT. Complete variable domain (other parts from reference TRBV30 and TRBJ1-5): SQTIHQWPATLVQPVGSPLSLECTVEGTSNPNLYWYRQAAGRGLQLLFYSVGIGQISSEVPQNLSASRPQDRQFILSSKKLLLSDSGFYLCAWSGDRVSNQPQHFGDGTRLSIL.

The chain uses TRBV2 and TRBJ2-2; a possible D gene is TRBD1 (6 bases). The CDR3 contains 15 residues. Germline assignment: CDR1 SNHLY and CDR2 FYNNEI. The ends were cut back, 3 bases at V and 2 bases at J, with 10 bases in the middle. CDR3 nucleotide sequence: TGTGCCAGCAGTGACCAGGACAGTAACACCGGGGAGCTGTTTTTT. Translation gives CASSDQDSNTGELFF. Using reference TRBV2 and TRBJ2-2 for the parts outside the CDR3, the full variable domain is EPEVTQTPSHQVTQMGQEVILRCVPISNHLYFYWYRQILGQKVEFLVSFYNNEISEKSEIFDDQFSVERPDGSNFTLKIRSTKLEDSAMYFCASSDQDSNTGELFFGEGSRLTVL.